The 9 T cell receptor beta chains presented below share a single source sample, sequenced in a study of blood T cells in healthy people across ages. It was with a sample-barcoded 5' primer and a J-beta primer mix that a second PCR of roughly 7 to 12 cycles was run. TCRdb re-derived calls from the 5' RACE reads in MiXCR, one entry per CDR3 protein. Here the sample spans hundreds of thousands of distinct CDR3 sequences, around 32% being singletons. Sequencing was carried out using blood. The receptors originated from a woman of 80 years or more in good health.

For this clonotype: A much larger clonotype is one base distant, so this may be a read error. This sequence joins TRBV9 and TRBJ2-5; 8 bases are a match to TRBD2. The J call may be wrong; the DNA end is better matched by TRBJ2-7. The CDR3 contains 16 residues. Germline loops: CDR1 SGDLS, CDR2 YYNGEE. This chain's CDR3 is CASSVGAGGRRYEQYF. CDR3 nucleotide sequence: TGTGCCAGCAGCGTAGGCGCGGGGGGCCGTAGATACGAGCAGTACTTC.

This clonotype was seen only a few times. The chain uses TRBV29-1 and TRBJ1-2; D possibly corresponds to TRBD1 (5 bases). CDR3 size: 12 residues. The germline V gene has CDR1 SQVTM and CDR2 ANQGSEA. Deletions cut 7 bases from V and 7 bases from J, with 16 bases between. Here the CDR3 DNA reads TGCAGCGCCGGCGACGGGGACGGTGGCTACACCTTC. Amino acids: CSAGDGDGGYTF.

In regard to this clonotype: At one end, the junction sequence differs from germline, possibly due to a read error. For the CDR3, the DNA is TGCGCCACTAAACAGGGAGGCGGCGGGGAGCTGTTTTTT. It translates to CATKQGGGGELFF. The chain recombines TRBV6-2 or TRBV6-3 with TRBJ2-2; the D call may be TRBD1 or TRBD2 (6 bases each). There are 13 residues in the CDR3. The V gene's germline CDR1 is MNHEY and CDR2 SVGEGT.

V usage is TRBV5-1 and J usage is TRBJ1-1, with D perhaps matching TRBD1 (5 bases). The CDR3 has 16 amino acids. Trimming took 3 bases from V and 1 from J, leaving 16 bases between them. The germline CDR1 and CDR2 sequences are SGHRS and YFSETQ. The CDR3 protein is CASSSTRGAGNTEAFF. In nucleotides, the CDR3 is TGCGCCAGCAGCTCGACACGCGGGGCGGGGAACACTGAAGCTTTCTTT.

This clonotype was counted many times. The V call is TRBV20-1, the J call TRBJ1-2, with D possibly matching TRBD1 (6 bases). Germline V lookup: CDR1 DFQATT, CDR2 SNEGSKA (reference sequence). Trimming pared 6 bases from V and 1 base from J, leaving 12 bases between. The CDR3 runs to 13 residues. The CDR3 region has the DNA TGCAGTGCGCCCGGGACATATAACTATGGCTACACCTTC. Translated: CSAPGTYNYGYTF.

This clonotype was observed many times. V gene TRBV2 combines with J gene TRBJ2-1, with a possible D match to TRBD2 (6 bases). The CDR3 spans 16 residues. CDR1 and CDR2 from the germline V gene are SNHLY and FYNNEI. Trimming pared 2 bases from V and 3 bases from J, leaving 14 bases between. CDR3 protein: CASSETRDSFYNEQFF. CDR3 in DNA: TGTGCCAGCAGTGAAACCCGGGACTCCTTCTACAATGAGCAGTTCTTC.

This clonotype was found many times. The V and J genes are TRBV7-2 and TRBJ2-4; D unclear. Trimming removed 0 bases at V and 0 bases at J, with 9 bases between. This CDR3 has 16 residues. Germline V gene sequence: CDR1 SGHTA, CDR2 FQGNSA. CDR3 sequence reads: CASSLAGYEAKNIQYF. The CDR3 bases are TGTGCCAGCAGCTTAGCGGGGTACGAAGCCAAAAACATTCAGTACTTC.

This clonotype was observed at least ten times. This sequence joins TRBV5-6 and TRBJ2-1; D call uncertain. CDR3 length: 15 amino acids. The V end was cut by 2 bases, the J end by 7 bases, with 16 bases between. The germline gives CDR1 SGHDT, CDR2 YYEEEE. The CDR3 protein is CASSLAGRLENEQFF. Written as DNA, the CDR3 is TGTGCCAGCAGCTTAGCAGGTCGGCTGGAGAATGAGCAGTTCTTC.

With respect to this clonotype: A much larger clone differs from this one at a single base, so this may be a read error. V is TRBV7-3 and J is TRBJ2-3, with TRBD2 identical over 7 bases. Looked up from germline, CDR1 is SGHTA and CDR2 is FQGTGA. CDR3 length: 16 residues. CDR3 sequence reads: CAGSSNPGGSTDTQYF. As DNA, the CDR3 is TGTGCCGGCAGCTCCAATCCGGGGGGTAGCACAGATACGCAGTATTTT.